This entry describes one T cell receptor beta chain. This sample was taken from a study of PD-L1 blockade in urothelial cancer. Time point reported: pretreatment peripheral blood. Disease in patients was locally advanced or metastatic urothelial carcinoma. The germline V gene has CDR1 MNHEY and CDR2 SMNVEV (reference sequence). V was trimmed by 6 bases and J by 8 bases, leaving 17 bases between them. This CDR3 has 14 residues. Some clones are missing from TCRdb's copy, which holds only in-frame ones; the method was immunoSEQ multiplex PCR. This table holds approximately 100,000 clones, about 89% found once.

This chain uses TRBV27 with TRBJ2-1; D may be TRBD2 (5 bases). This clonotype was obtained from a woman aged 80 or over with urothelial cancer. The sample consisted of PBMCs, taken around atezolizumab (anti-PD-L1) treatment. CDR3 loop: CASSPGRLGDEQFF. In nucleotides, the CDR3 is TGTGCCAGCAGCCCCGGGCGGCTCGGGGATGAGCAGTTCTTC.